This T cell receptor beta chain was profiled in a study of OX40 agonist ivuxolimab in advanced cancers. The protocol was immunoSEQ multiplex PCR, while the TCRdb copy is restricted to in-frame clones and leaves out a portion. The data hold some 77,000 clones, with about 86% observed a single time. The study's findings and limits: Those patients achieving a partial response at 0.1-3.0 mg/kg showed among the lowest clonal expansion.

The CDR3 spans 12 residues. V lost 10 bases to trimming and J lost 2 bases, with 11 bases between them. Germline V lookup: CDR1 MDHEN, CDR2 SYDVKM. To note about this clone: Its antigen remains unknown.

The specimen comprised CD4+ or CD8+ T cells sorted from blood, sampled in a trial of the OX40 agonist ivuxolimab. The clonotype was recovered from an adult with an advanced solid tumor such as melanoma, head and neck, liver or kidney cancer. The J gene is TRBJ1-2, the V gene TRBV28, with D unclear. CDR3 nucleotides: TGTGCCACAAAACGGACCAACTATGGCTACACCTTC. It yields the protein CATKRTNYGYTF.